Listed below are T cell receptor beta chains from one sample, sequenced in a study of identical twins. TCRdb itself ran the 5' RACE reads through MiXCR, one entry per CDR3 protein. The sample gives approximately 300,000 distinct CDR3 sequences, roughly 9.7% of which show up once; roughly 7% is in the top ten. These data were also filed under a second study, of yellow fever vaccine responses in identical twins.

Source material: CD8+ T cells sorted from blood. These TCRs come from a woman between 18 and 29 years old in good health. CDR3s include the opening cysteine and the closing phenylalanine or tryptophan. A D gene is named only where the DNA matches it firmly. The size entry gives once, few, many or a size class.

v_call,clone_size,d_call,j_call,cdr3_aa
TRBV7-2,few,NA,TRBJ1-1,CASSLALGDTEAFF
TRBV21-1,few,NA,TRBJ2-3,CASSTSDPGEDRAGGVTQYF
TRBV27,few,NA,TRBJ2-5,CASSFLPRQETQYF
TRBV2,many,TRBD2,TRBJ2-1,CASSEASGSHNEQFF
TRBV19,once,TRBD1,TRBJ2-7,CASSPGTGLTYGQYF
TRBV7-6,few,TRBD2,TRBJ2-7,CASSSGLAVSYEQYF
TRBV29-1,many,NA,TRBJ2-7,CSLLNWDHEQYF
TRBV20-1,few,TRBD2,TRBJ2-1,CSARSGLAGGPYNEQFF
TRBV6-2/TRBV6-3,few,NA,TRBJ1-1,CASTPIRGVIAEAFF
TRBV7-9,many,NA,TRBJ2-7,CASSLGYENEQYF